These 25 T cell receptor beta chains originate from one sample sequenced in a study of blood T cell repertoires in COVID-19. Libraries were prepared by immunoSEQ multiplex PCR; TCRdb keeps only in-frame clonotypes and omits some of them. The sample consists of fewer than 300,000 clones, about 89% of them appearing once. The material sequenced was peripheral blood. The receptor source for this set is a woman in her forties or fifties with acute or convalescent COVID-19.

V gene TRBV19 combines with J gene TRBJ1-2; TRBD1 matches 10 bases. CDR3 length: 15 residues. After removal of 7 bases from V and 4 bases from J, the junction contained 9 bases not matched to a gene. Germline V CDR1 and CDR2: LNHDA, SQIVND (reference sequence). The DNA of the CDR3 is TGTGCCAGTACCTTAAGACAGGGGGCGTTCTATGGCTACACCTTC. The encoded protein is CASTLRQGAFYGYTF.

The chain's CDR3 is CAWRRGWEEKLFF. The CDR3 coding sequence is TGTGCCTGGAGGCGGGGATGGGAGGAAAAACTGTTTTTT. The rearrangement uses TRBV30 and TRBJ1-4; D not resolved. The CDR3 is 13 residues long. With 3 bases removed from V and 8 bases from J, the gap between germline ends came to 13 bases. Germline V gene sequence: CDR1 GTSNPN, CDR2 SVGIG (reference sequence).

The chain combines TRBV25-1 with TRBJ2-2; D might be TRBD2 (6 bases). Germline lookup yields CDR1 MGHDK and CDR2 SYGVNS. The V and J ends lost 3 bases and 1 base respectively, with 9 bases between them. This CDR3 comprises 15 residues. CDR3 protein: CASSEWGVNTGELFF. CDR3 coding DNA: TGTGCCAGCAGTGAGTGGGGGGTGAACACCGGGGAGCTGTTTTTT.

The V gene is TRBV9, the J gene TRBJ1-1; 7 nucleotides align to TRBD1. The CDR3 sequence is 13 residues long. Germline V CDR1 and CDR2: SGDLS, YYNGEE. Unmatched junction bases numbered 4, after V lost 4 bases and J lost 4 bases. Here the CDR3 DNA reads TGTGCCAGCAGCTCCTCAGGGGGCACTGAAGCTTTCTTT. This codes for CASSSSGGTEAFF.

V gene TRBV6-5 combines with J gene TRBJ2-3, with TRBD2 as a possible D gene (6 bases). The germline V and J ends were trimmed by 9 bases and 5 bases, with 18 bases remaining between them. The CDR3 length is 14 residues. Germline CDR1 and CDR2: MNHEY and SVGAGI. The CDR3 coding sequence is TGTGCCAGTTACCGGGACTTAACCCGAGATACGCAGTATTTT. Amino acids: CASYRDLTRDTQYF.

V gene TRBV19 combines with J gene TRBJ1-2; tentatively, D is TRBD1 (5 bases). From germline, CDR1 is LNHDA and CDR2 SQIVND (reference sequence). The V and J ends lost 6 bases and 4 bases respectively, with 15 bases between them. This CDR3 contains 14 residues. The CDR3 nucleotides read TGTGCCAGTAGAATGGGGCCGGATATCTATGGCTACACCTTC. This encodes CASRMGPDIYGYTF.

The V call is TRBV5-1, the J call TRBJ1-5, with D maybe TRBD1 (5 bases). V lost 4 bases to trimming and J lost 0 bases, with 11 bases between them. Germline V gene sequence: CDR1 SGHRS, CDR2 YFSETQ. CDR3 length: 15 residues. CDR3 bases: TGCGCCAGCAGCATAGACAGTTATAGCAATCAGCCCCAGCATTTT. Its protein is CASSIDSYSNQPQHF.

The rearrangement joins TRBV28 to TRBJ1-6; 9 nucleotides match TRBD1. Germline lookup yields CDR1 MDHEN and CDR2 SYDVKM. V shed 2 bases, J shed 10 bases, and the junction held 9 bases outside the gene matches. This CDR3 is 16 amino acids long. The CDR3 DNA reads TGTGCCAGCAGTTTACCCCTCACAGGGGGCGGGTCACCCCTCCACTTT. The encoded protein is CASSLPLTGGGSPLHF.

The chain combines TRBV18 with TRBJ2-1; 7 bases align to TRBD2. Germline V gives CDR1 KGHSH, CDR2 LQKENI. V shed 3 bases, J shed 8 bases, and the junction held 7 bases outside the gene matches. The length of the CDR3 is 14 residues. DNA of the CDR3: TGTGCCAGCTCACCCGGCACTAGCGCCGATGAGCAGTTCTTC. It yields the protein CASSPGTSADEQFF.

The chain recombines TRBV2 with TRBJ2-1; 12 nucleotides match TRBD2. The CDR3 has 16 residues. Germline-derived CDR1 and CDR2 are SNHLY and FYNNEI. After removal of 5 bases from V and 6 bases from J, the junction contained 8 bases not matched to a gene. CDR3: CASSRLAGGPTNEQFF. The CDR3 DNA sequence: TGTGCCAGCAGTCGGCTAGCGGGAGGGCCAACCAATGAGCAGTTCTTC.

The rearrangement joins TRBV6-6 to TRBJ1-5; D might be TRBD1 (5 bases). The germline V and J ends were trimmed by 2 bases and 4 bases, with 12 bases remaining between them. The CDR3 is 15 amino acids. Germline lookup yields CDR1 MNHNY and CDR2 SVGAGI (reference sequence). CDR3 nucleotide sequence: TGTGCCAGCAGTTACCCCCAGGGATCTAATCAGCCCCAGCATTTT. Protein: CASSYPQGSNQPQHF.

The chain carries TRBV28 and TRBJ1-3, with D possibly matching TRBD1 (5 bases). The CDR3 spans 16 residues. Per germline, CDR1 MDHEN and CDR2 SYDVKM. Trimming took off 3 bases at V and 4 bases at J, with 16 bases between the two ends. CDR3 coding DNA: TGTGCCAGCAGTTTTTGGGGCGCGGCGGAAGGAAACACCATATATTTT. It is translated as CASSFWGAAEGNTIYF.

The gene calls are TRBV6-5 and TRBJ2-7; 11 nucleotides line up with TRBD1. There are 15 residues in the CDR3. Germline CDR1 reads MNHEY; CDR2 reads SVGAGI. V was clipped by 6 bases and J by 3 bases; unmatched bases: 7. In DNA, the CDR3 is TGTGCCAGCAGCTCTTCCGGGACAGGGGGCTACGAGCAGTACTTC. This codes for CASSSSGTGGYEQYF.

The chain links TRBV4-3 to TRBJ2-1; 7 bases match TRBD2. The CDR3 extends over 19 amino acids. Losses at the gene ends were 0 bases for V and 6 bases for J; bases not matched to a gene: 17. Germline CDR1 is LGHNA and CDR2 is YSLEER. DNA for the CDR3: TGCGCCAGCAGCCAAGATCTTTTTTGGGGGAGGGCCCTCGGCAATGAGCAGTTCTTC. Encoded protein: CASSQDLFWGRALGNEQFF.

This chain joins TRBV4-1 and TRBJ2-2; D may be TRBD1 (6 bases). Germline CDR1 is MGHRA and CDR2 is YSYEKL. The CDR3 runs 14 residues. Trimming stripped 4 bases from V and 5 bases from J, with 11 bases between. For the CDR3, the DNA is TGCGCCAGCAGCCTTCAGGGGAGAACCGGGGAGCTGTTTTTT. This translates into CASSLQGRTGELFF.

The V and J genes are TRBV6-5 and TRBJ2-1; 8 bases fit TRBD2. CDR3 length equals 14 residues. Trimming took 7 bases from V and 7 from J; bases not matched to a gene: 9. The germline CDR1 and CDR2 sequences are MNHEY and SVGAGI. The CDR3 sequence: CASIKSGSSNEQFF. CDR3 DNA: TGTGCCAGCATTAAGAGCGGGAGCTCTAATGAGCAGTTCTTC.

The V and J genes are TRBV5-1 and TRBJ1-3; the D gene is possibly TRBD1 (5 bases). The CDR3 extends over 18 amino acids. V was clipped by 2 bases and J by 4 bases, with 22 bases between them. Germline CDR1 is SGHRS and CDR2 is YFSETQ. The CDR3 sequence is CASSFLPHGGVTGNTIYF. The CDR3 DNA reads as TGCGCCAGCAGCTTCCTCCCCCACGGGGGAGTGACGGGAAACACCATATATTTT.

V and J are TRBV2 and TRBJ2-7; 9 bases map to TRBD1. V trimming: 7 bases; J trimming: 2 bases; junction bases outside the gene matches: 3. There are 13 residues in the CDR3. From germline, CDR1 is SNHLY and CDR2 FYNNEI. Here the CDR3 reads CASKGQGPYEQYF. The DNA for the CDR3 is TGTGCCAGCAAGGGACAGGGACCCTACGAGCAGTACTTC.

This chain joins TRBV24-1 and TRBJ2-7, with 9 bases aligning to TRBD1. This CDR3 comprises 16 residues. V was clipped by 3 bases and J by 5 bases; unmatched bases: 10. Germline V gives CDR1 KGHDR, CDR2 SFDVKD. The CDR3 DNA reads TGTGCCACCAGTGATGTCCCCGGGACAGGGTCCGACGAGCAGTACTTC. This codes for CATSDVPGTGSDEQYF.

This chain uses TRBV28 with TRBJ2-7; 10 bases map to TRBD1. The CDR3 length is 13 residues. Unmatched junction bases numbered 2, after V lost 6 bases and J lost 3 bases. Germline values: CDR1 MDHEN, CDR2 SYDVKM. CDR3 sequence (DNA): TGTGCCAGCAGAAGGACAGGGGGCTACGAGCAGTACTTC. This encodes CASRRTGGYEQYF.

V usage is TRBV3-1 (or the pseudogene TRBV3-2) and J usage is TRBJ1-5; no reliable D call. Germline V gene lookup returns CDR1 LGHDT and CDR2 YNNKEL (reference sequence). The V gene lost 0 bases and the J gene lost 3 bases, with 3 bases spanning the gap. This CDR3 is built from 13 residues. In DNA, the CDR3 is TGTGCCAGCAGCCAAGATCACAATCAGCCCCAGCATTTT. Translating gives CASSQDHNQPQHF.

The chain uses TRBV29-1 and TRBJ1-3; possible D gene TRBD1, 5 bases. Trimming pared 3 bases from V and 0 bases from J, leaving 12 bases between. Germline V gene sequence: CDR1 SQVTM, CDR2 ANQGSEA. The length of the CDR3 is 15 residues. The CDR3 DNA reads TGCAGCGTTGAGACGACAGACAACTCTGGAAACACCATATATTTT. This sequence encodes CSVETTDNSGNTIYF.

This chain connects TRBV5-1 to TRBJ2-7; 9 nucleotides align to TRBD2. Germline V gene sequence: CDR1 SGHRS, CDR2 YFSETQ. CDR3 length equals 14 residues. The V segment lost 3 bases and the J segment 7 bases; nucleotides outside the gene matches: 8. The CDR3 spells CASSSEGLAGEQYF. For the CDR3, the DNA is TGCGCCAGCAGCTCCGAGGGACTAGCTGGGGAGCAGTACTTC.

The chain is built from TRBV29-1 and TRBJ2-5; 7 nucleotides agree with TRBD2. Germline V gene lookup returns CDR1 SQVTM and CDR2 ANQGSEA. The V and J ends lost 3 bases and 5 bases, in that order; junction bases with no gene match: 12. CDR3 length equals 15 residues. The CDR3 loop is CSVDLLAGEAETQYF. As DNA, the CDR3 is TGCAGCGTTGATTTGTTGGCGGGAGAGGCGGAGACCCAGTACTTC.

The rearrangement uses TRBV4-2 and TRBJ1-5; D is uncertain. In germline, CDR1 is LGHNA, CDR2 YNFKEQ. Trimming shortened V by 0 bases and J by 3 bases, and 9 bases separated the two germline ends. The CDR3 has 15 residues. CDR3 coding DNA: TGTGCCAGCAGCCAAGATGAGGGCCCCAATCAGCCCCAGCATTTT. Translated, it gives CASSQDEGPNQPQHF.